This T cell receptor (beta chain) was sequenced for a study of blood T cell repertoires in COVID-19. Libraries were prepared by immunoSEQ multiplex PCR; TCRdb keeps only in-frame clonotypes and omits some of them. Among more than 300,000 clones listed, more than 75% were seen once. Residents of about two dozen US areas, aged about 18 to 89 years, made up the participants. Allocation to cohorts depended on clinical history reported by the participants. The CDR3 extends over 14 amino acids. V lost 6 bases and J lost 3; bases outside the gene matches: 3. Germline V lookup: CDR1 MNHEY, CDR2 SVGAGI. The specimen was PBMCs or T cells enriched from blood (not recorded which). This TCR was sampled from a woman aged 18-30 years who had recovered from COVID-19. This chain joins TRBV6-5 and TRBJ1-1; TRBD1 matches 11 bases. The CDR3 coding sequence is TGTGCCAGCAGCCCGGGACAGGGGGACACTGAAGCTTTCTTT. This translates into CASSPGQGDTEAFF.